The T cell receptor (beta chain) described here comes from a study of blood T cells in healthy people across ages. This clonotype occurred a few times. The antigen remains undetermined. Overall study findings and caveats: Donor CMV infection status was unknown, possibly confounding age-related changes in expanded clonotypes. Across samples, TCR beta diversity tracked strongly with naive T cell percentage.

The sample, about 9.2 milliliters of peripheral blood, was drawn from each donor. For the second PCR, which ran for about 7 to 12 cycles, a sample-barcoded 5' primer and a J-beta primer mix were used. A 12-random-nucleotide template-switch adaptor tagged each cDNA molecule. TCRdb ran MiXCR on the 5' RACE reads and lists one entry per CDR3 protein. Of roughly 1,300,000 distinct CDR3 sequences listed, roughly 59% are singletons. CDR3 length equals 17 residues. Between the trimmed V and J ends, which lost 4 bases and 7 bases, there was a span of 25 bases. CDR1 and CDR2 (germline): SGHDN, FVKESK. This rearrangement joins TRBV14 to TRBJ1-2; possibly TRBD1 for D (5 bases). The sample consisted of blood. This clonotype originated in a man between 18 and 35 years old in good health. CDR3: CASSRWDVLTTVSGYTF. Here the CDR3 DNA reads TGTGCCAGCAGCCGATGGGACGTTCTGACCACGGTATCTGGCTACACCTTC.